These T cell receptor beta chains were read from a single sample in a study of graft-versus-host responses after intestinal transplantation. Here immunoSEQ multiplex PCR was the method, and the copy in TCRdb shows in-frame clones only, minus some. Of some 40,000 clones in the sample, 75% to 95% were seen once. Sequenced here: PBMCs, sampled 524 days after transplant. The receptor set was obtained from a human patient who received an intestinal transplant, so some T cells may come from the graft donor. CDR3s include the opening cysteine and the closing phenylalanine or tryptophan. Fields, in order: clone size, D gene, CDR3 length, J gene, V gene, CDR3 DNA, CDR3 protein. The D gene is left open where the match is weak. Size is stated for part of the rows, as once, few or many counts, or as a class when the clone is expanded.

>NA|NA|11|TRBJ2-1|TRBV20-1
TGCAGTGCTAGAGATTCAGATGAGCAGTTCTTC
CSARDSDEQFF
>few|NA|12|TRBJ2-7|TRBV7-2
TGTGCCAGCAGCTTCCCTAGCTACGAGCAGTACTTC
CASSFPSYEQYF
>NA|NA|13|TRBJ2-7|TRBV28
TGTGCCAGCAGTTTACAGGGGCTCTACGAGCAGTACTTC
CASSLQGLYEQYF
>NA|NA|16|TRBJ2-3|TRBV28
TGTGCCAGCAGTTTAGGGCTAGCAGGGGACACAGATACGCAGTATTTT
CASSLGLAGDTDTQYF
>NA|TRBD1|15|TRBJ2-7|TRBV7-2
TGTGCCAGCAGCTTCATGGGACAGGGTCCCTACGAGCAGTACTTC
CASSFMGQGPYEQYF
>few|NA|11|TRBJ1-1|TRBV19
TGTGCCAGTAGGCGGGGGGCTGAAGCTTTCTTT
CASRRGAEAFF
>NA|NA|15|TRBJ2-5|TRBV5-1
TGCGCCAGCAGCCTGGACCCGTTGACCTCTGGGGCCCAGTACTTC
CASSLDPLTSGAQYF
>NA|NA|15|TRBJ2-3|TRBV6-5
TGTGCCAGCCTGGGGAAGTCCGAAGGCACAGATACGCAGTATTTT
CASLGKSEGTDTQYF
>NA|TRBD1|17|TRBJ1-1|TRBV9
TGTGCCAGCAGCGTAGAGGACCCAGGGGGGCTGAACACTGAAGCTTTCTTT
CASSVEDPGGLNTEAFF
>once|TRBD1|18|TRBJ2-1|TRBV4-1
TGCGCCAGCAGCCCTGGGACAGGGGGCTCGGGGTCTTACAATGAGCAGTTCTTC
CASSPGTGGSGSYNEQFF
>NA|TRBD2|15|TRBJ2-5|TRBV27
TGTGCCAGCTGTCCCGGGACTAGATTAATAGAGACCCAGTACTTC
CASCPGTRLIETQYF
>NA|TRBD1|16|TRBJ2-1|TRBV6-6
TGTGCCAGCAGTAAACCTGGACAGGGGTCATACAATGAGCAGTTCTTC
CASSKPGQGSYNEQFF
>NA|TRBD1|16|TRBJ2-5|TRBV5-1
TGCGCCAGCAGCTTCAGGGGGTCCACGGTGGGGGAGACCCAGTACTTC
CASSFRGSTVGETQYF
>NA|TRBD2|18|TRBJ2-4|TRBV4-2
TGTGCCAGCAGCCAAGATTTGGCTAGCGGTTTAGCCAAAAACATTCAGTACTTC
CASSQDLASGLAKNIQYF
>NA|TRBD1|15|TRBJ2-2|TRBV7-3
TGTGCCAGCAGCCAAACAGGGGCAAACACCGGGGAGCTGTTTTTT
CASSQTGANTGELFF
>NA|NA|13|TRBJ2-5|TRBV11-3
TGTGCCAGCAGCTCCGGGGGACCAGAGACCCAGTACTTC
CASSSGGPETQYF
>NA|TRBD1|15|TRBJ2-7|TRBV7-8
TGTGCCAGCAGCCCTGGGACAGGGGGCGGGTACGAGCAGTACTTC
CASSPGTGGGYEQYF
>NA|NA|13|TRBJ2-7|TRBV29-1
TGCAGCGTTGAATCAGCGAGCTCCTACGAGCAGTACTTC
CSVESASSYEQYF
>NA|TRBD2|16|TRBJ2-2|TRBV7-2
TGTGCCAGCAGCTTAGGCGGGAGGGCCGACACCGGGGAGCTGTTTTTT
CASSLGGRADTGELFF
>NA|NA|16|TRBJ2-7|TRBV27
TGTGCCAGCAGTTCCTATGGCAGGGGAAGCTCCTACGAGCAGTACTTC
CASSSYGRGSSYEQYF
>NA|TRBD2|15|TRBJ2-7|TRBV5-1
TGCGCCAGCAGCTTGGTAGGTAGCGGGAGTTACGAGCAGTACTTC
CASSLVGSGSYEQYF
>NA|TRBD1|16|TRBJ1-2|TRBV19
TGTGCCAGTAGTATCTCGTCCCCGTGGACAGGTCGAGGCTACACCTTC
CASSISSPWTGRGYTF
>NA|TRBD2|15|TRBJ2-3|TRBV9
TGTGCCAGCAGCGTAGTTGGGCGGGAGGGAGATACGCAGTATTTT
CASSVVGREGDTQYF
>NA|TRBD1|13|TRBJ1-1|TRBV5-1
TGCGCCAGCAGCTCTACAGGGGCCCCTGAAGCTTTCTTT
CASSSTGAPEAFF
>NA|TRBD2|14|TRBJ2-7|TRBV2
TGTGCCAGCAGTGAAAGGGGAGGGTTTACCGAGCAGTACTTC
CASSERGGFTEQYF
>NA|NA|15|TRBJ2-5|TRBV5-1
TGCGCCAGCAGCTCCTTGCGCGGAGCGAAAGAGACCCAGTACTTC
CASSSLRGAKETQYF
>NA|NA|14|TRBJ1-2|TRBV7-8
TGTGCCAGCAGTGAGGGCGCCGTGAACTATGGCTACACCTTC
CASSEGAVNYGYTF
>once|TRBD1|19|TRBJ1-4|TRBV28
TGTGCCAGCAGCTTTGACAGGGGGCGCGGCTCGGCTCTCAATGAAAAACTGTTTTTT
CASSFDRGRGSALNEKLFF
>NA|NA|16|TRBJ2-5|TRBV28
TGTGCCAGCAGTTTACCCCAGGCTAGCGCCTCTCTGACCCAGTACTTC
CASSLPQASASLTQYF
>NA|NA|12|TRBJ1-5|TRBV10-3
TGTGCCACCGGGGACAATAATCAGCCCCAGCATTTT
CATGDNNQPQHF
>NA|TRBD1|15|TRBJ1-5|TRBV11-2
TGTGCCAGCAGCTTACTCGACAGGGAGCGTCAGCCCCAGCATTTT
CASSLLDRERQPQHF
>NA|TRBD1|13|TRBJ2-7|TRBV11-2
TGTGCCAGCAGCTTAGGTGCAGGGGGCGAGCAGTACTTC
CASSLGAGGEQYF
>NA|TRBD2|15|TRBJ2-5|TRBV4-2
TGTGCCAGCAGCCAAGCGGGACTAGCGGGGGAGACCCAGTACTTC
CASSQAGLAGETQYF
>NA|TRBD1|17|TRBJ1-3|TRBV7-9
TGTGCCAGCAGCTACGGGACAGGCCTTGCCTCTGGAAACACCATATATTTT
CASSYGTGLASGNTIYF
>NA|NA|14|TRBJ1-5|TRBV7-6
TGTGCCAGCAGCTTAGCGGGCAGCAATCAGCCCCAGCATTTT
CASSLAGSNQPQHF
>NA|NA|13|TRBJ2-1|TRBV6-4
TGTGCCAGCAGTGAAGAACTCGGCAATGAGCAGTTCTTC
CASSEELGNEQFF
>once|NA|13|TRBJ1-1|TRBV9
TGTGCCAGCAGCGTAGTTAGTAACACTGAAGCTTTCTTT
CASSVVSNTEAFF
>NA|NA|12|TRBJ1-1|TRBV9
TGTGCCAGCGGTAGTGAGAACACTGAAGCTTTCTTT
CASGSENTEAFF
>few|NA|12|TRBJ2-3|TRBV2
TGTGCCAGCAGACAAGACACAGATACGCAGTATTTT
CASRQDTDTQYF
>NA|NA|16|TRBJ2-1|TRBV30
TGTGCCTGGAGCGCACTATACGGGGGTAGCTACAATGAGCAGTTCTTC
CAWSALYGGSYNEQFF
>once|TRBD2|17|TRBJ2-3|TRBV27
TGTGCCAGCAGTTTTCTAGCGGGAGAGCCCGAGACAGATACGCAGTATTTT
CASSFLAGEPETDTQYF
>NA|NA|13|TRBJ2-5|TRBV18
TGTGCCAGCTCACCACCTACGCAAGAGACCCAGTACTTC
CASSPPTQETQYF
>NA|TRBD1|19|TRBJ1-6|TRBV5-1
TGCGCCAGCAGCTTGTCCCCACGGGGACAGGGTGCATTAGTTTCACCCCTCCACTTT
CASSLSPRGQGALVSPLHF
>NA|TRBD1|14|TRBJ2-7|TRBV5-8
TGTGCCAGCAGCCCCCGGGACAGAGGGGACGAGCAGTACTTC
CASSPRDRGDEQYF
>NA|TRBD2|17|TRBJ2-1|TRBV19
TGTGCCAGTAGTATTTGGGGGAGGGCCTCGATGGTCAATGAGCAGTTCTTC
CASSIWGRASMVNEQFF
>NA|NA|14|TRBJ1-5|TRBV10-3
TGTGCCATCAGTGAGTCGACGCTCAATCAGCCCCAGCATTTT
CAISESTLNQPQHF
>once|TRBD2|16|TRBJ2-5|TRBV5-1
TGCGCCAGCAGCTCAAATAGCGGGAGGGTCCAGGAGACCCAGTACTTC
CASSSNSGRVQETQYF
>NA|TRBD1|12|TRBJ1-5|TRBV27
TGTGCCAGCGGGACAGCGAATCAGCCCCAGCATTTT
CASGTANQPQHF
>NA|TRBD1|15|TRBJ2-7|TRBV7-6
TGTGCCAGCAGCTCAGGGACAGGGGATCTCTACGAGCAGTACTTC
CASSSGTGDLYEQYF
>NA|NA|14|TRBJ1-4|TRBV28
TGTGCCAGCAGTCGGGACCGGCATAATGAAAAACTGTTTTTT
CASSRDRHNEKLFF
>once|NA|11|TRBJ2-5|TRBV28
TGTGCCAGCAGTTTGGTGGAGACCCAGTACTTC
CASSLVETQYF
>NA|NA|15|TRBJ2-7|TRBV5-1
TGCGCCAGCAGCTTGGAGGGGCTAGCCTCCTACGAGCAGTACTTC
CASSLEGLASYEQYF
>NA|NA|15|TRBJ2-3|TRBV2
TGTGCCAGCAGTAACGACATAACTAGCACAGATACGCAGTATTTT
CASSNDITSTDTQYF
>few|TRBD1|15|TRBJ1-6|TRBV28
TGTGCCAGCAGTTTATTCAGGGGGGCGGATTCACCCCTCCACTTT
CASSLFRGADSPLHF
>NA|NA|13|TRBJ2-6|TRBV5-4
TGTGCCAGCAGCTTGAGGGGGGCCAACGTCCTGACTTTC
CASSLRGANVLTF
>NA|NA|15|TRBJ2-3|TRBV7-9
TGTGCCAGCAGCTTACCGGGAGCCGGCACAGATACGCAGTATTTT
CASSLPGAGTDTQYF
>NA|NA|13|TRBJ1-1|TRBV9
TGTGCCAGCAGCGTGGACAGTAACACTGAAGCTTTCTTT
CASSVDSNTEAFF
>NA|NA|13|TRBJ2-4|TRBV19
TGTGCCAGTAGTACTAACAGGGCGGACATTCAGTACTTC
CASSTNRADIQYF
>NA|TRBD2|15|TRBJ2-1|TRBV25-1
TGTGCCAGCAGGACTTATAATAGCGGGATTGATGAGCAGTTCTTC
CASRTYNSGIDEQFF